This entry concerns a single T cell receptor (beta chain). Its specificity is not known. This sample is part of a study of cytomegalovirus exposure and HLA in healthy donors. The PCR used 60 Vbeta and 13 Jbeta primers. Sequenced by immunoSEQ multiplex PCR; TCRdb stores in-frame clones only, minus some. The sample yields approximately 110,000 clones, of which the top ten take up over 2%. Regarding the study as a whole: Further analysis was carried out later, and it showed several of the most significant clusters appearing linked to common viral pathogens. Later on, a genetic analysis was performed. It linked a missense variant in DCLRE1C with V- and J-gene trimming of TCR beta.

Sequencing was carried out using PBMCs. The clonotype was recovered from a man aged 35 to 55 in good health and CMV-seronegative.

CDR3 in amino acids: CASSGNRGLNTEAFF. CDR3 nucleotides: TGCGCCAGCAGTGGGAACAGGGGATTGAACACTGAAGCTTTCTTT. The chain links TRBV10-1 to TRBJ1-1, with TRBD1 matching over 7 bases. CDR1 is WNHNN and CDR2 is SYGVQD in the germline V gene (reference sequence). With 4 bases clipped from V and 0 bases from J, the junction kept 5 bases outside the gene matches. This CDR3 region has 15 residues.